This T cell receptor (beta chain) came from a study of blood T cell repertoires in COVID-19. Whole-study context: Acute-phase and convalescent COVID-19 samples originated in the United States, Italy and Spain. In each case, the material was cDNA or gDNA derived from T cells, B-cell-depleted T cells, or PBMCs.

In the original processing: Amplification of reference gene primers was used by the study to estimate nucleated cell counts. Profiling relied on immunoSEQ multiplex PCR, and the TCRdb table lists in-frame clones only, not all of them. That table gives V, J and clone size, and the DNA gave D and trimming. The sample lists 120,000 to 150,000 clones, roughly 76% seen once, with under 15% in the top ten. The sample taken for sequencing was peripheral blood. This sequence originates from an elderly man with acute or convalescent COVID-19.

The CDR3: CASSLGQGVIQYF. The CDR3 bases are TGTGCCAGCAGTTTAGGACAGGGGGTCATTCAGTACTTC. The chain links TRBV12-3 or TRBV12-4 to TRBJ2-4; 9 bases match TRBD1. This CDR3 comprises 13 residues. V gave up 1 base and J gave up 9 bases; unmatched junction bases: 1.